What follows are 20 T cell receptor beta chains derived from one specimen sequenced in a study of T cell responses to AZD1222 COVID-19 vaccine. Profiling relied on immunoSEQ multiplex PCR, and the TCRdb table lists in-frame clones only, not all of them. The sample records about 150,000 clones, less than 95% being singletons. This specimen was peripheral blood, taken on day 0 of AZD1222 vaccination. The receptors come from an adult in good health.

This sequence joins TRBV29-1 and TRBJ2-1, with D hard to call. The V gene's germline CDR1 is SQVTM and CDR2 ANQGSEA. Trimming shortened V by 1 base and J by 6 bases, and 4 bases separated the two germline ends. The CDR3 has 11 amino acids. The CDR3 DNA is TGCAGCGTTGAAGGCAGCAATGAGCAGTTCTTC. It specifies CSVEGSNEQFF.

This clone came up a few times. CDR3 coding DNA: TGCAGCGTCCAAAACACAGATACGCAGTATTTT. Translated: CSVQNTDTQYF. The J gene is TRBJ2-3, the V gene TRBV29-1, with D uncertain. The CDR3 is 11 amino acids. In germline, CDR1 is SQVTM, CDR2 ANQGSEA. Trimming took off 6 bases at V and 2 bases at J, with 6 bases between the two ends.

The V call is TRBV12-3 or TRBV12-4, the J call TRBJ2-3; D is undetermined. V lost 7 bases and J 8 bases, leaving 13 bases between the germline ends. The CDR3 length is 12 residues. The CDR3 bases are TGTGCCAGCACCCTCAGTGACGGTACGCAGTATTTT. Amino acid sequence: CASTLSDGTQYF.

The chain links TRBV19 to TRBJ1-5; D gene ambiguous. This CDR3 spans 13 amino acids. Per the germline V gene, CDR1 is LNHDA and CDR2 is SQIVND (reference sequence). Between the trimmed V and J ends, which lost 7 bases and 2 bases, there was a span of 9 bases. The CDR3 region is CASNLGRNQPQHF. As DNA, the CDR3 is TGTGCCAGTAATTTGGGTCGCAATCAGCCCCAGCATTTT. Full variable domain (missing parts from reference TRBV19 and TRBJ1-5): DGGITQSPKYLFRKEGQNVTLSCEQNLNHDAMYWYRQDPGQGLRLIYYSQIVNDFQKGDIAEGYSVSREKKESFPLTVTSAQKNPTAFYLCASNLGRNQPQHFGDGTRLSIL.

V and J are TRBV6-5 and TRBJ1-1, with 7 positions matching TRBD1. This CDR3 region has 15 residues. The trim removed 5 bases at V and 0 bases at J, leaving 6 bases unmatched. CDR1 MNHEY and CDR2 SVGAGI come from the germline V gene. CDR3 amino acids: CASSPGTVMNTEAFF. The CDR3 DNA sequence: TGTGCCAGCAGTCCCGGGACAGTTATGAACACTGAAGCTTTCTTT.

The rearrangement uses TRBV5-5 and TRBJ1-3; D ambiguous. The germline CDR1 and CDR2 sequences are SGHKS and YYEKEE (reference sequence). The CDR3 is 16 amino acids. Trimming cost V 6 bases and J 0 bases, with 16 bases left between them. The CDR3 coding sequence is TGTGCCAGCACCCTCGCAGGACTGAGCTCTGGAAACACCATATATTTT. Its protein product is CASTLAGLSSGNTIYF.

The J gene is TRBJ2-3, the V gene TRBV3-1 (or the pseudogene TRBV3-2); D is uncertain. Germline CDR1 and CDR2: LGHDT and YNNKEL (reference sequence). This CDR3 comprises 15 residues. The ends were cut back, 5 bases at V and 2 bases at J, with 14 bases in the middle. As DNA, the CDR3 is TGTGCCAGCAGCTTGGCGATGGGCGACACAGATACGCAGTATTTT. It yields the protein CASSLAMGDTDTQYF.

The CDR3 DNA reads TGCGCCAGCAGCTTGCTCACGTCGTGGACCGGGGAGCTGTTTTTT. It specifies CASSLLTSWTGELFF. V gene TRBV5-1 combines with J gene TRBJ2-2; D ambiguous. The CDR3 has 15 residues. Trimming shortened V by 1 base and J by 5 bases, and 12 bases separated the two germline ends. CDR1 is SGHRS and CDR2 is YFSETQ in the germline V gene.

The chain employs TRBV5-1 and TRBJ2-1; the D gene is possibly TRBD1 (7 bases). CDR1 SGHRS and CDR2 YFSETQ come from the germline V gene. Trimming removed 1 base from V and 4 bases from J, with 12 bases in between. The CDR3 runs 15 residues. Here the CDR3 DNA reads TGCGCCAGCAGCTTGTCCCAGGGGGGTTACAATGAGCAGTTCTTC. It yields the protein CASSLSQGGYNEQFF.

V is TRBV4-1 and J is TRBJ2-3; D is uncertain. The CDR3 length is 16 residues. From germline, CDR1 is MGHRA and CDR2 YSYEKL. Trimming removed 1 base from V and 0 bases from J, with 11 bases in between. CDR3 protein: CASSQALSSSTDTQYF. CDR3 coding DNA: TGCGCCAGCAGCCAAGCGTTGTCGTCTAGCACAGATACGCAGTATTTT.

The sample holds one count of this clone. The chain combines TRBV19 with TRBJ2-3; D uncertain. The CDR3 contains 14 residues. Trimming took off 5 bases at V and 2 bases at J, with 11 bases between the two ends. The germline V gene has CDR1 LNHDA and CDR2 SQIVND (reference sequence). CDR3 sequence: CASSAGFDTDTQYF. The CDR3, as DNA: TGTGCCAGTAGTGCAGGATTTGACACAGATACGCAGTATTTT.

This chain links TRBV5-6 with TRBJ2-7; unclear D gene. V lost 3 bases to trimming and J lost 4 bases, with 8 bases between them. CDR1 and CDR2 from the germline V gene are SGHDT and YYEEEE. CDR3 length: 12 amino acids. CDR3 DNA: TGTGCCAGCAGCTCGGATGGGTACGAGCAGTACGTC. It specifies CASSSDGYEQYV.

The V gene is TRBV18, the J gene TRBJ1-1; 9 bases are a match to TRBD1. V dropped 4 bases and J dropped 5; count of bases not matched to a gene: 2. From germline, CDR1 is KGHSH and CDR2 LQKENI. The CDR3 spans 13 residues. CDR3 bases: TGTGCCAGCTCACTAGACAGGGGGACTGAAGCTTTCTTT. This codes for CASSLDRGTEAFF.

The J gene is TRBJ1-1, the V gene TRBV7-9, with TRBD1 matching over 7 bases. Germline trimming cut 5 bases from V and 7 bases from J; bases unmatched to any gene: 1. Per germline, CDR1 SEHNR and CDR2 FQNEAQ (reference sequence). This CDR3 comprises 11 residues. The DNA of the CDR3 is TGTGCCAGCAGCCAGGGGGTTGAAGCTTTCTTT. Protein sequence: CASSQGVEAFF.

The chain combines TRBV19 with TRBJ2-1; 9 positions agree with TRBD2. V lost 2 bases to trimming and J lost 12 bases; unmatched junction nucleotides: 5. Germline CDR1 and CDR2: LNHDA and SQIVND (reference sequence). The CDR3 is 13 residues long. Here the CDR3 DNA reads TGTGCCAGTAGTATAAGGGAACTAGCGGGGCAGTTCTTC. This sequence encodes CASSIRELAGQFF.

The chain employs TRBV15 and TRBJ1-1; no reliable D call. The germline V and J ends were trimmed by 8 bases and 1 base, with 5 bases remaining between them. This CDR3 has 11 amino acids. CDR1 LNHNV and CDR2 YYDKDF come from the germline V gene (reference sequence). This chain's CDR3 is CATGRNTEAFF. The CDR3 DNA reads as TGTGCCACCGGTAGGAACACTGAAGCTTTCTTT.

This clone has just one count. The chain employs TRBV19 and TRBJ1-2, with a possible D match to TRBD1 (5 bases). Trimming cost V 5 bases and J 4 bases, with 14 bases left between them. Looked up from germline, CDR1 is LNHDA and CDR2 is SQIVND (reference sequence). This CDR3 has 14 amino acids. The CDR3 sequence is CASSRGLESYGYTF. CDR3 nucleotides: TGTGCCAGTAGTCGGGGCTTAGAGAGCTATGGCTACACCTTC.

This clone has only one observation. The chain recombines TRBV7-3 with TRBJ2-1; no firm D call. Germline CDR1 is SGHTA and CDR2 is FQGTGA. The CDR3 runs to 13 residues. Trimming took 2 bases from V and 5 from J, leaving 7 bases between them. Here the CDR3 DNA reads TGTGCCAGCAGCTTAGTGGTAGACAATGAGCAGTTCTTC. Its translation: CASSLVVDNEQFF.

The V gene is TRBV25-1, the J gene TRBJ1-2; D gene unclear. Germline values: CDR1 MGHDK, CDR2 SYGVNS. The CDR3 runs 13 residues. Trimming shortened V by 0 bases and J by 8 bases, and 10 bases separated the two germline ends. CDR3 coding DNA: TGTGCCAGCAGTGAATATGATACATACGGCTACACCTTC. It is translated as CASSEYDTYGYTF.

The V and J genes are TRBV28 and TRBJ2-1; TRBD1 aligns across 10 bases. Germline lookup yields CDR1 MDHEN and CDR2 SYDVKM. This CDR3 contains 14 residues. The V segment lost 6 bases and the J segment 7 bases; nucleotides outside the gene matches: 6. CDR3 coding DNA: TGTGCCAGCAGGGCCGGGACAGGGGAAAATGAGCAGTTCTTC. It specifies CASRAGTGENEQFF.